The present entry profiles one T cell receptor beta chain with its context. Its specificity is unknown. The same CDR3 can be traced to other DNA sequences in this sample. The sample originates from a study of T cell responses to AZD1222 COVID-19 vaccine. Study-level points and caveats: The reported proportion of spike-specific TCRs targeting unmutated variant regions was nearly half. Baseline serostatus was positive in only six AZD1222 recipients. Breadth and depth of Spike-specific TCRs rose after two AZD1222 doses.

Using immunoSEQ multiplex PCR, the repertoire was profiled, and TCRdb retains in-frame clones only, with some absent. This table holds roughly 120,000 clones, 70% to 90% found once. The sequences come from peripheral blood, collected 28 days after the second AZD1222 dose. The clonotype originates from an adult who received the AZD1222 COVID-19 vaccine.

CDR3 amino acids: CATSPGLWAQETQYF. Here the CDR3 DNA reads TGTGCCACCAGTCCGGGACTGTGGGCCCAAGAGACCCAGTACTTC. The V call is TRBV24-1, the J call TRBJ2-5, with a weak D call TRBD2 (6 bases). The CDR3 totals 15 residues. The germline gives CDR1 KGHDR, CDR2 SFDVKD. The ends were cut back, 6 bases at V and 1 base at J, with 14 bases in the middle.